The clone carrying this T cell receptor beta chain was observed a handful of times. Its target is not known. TCRdb's copy holds only in-frame clones and misses some; the assay was immunoSEQ multiplex PCR. Of 950,000 to 1,300,000 clones listed, approximately 72% are singletons. The sample originates from a study of shared clonotypes between healthy human individuals. The study's findings and limits: In the sorted subsets, rarefaction showed sequencing was incomplete despite large depth. Roughly 5% of naive CD4 clonotypes were common to four donors. Naive subsets typically showed greater estimated richness than memory subsets.

The CDR3 is 15 amino acids. The J segment lost 1 base and the V segment lost 1 base, leaving 2 bases of the junction unmatched. Germline CDR1 reads SGHDT; CDR2 reads YYEEEE. Sequencing was done on a sample of memory CD4+ T cells sorted from blood. Subset denoted: CD45RA-negative fraction. The TCR originated in a man between 18 and 35 years old in good health. The chain uses TRBV5-6 and TRBJ2-3; 8 nucleotides agree with TRBD2. In DNA, the CDR3 is TGTGCCAGCAGCTTGTGGCGGGGGGGCACAGATACGCAGTATTTT. It yields the protein CASSLWRGGTDTQYF.